What follows are 29 T cell receptor beta chains derived from one specimen sequenced in a study of CD8 T cells in Susac syndrome. An input of roughly 0.5 to 1 ug of RNA was subjected to reverse transcription using random hexamers. TCRdb re-analysed the immunoSEQ multiplex PCR reads in MiXCR, keeping a single row per CDR3 protein. In the table there are about 250,000 distinct CDR3 sequences, roughly 95% of which are singletons. Sequences were obtained from CD4+ T cells from PBMCs. The receptor set was obtained from a human donor with multiple sclerosis.

The chain carries TRBV2 and TRBJ1-5; D is unresolved. CDR3 length: 13 amino acids. V lost 7 bases, J lost 1 base, and 8 bases lay in between. The V gene's germline CDR1 is SNHLY and CDR2 FYNNEI. The CDR3 is CASTEDSNQPQHF. The CDR3 region has the DNA TGTGCCAGCACAGAGGACAGCAATCAGCCCCAGCATTTT.

The rearrangement joins TRBV7-9 to TRBJ2-6; D unclear. Trimming left V 11 bases short and J 0 bases short, with 14 bases between. Germline values: CDR1 SEHNR, CDR2 FQNEAQ (reference sequence). The CDR3 totals 15 residues. For the CDR3, the DNA is TGTGCCGGGTCCGGCACCTTCTCTGGGGCCAACGTCCTGACTTTC. Amino acids: CAGSGTFSGANVLTF.

CDR3 amino acids: CASSLDVGRFSGANVLTF. Written as DNA, the CDR3 is TGTGCCAGCAGCTTGGATGTGGGACGGTTCTCTGGGGCCAACGTCCTGACTTTC. The V and J genes are TRBV5-6 and TRBJ2-6; tentatively, D is TRBD1 or TRBD2 (5 bases each). This CDR3 contains 18 residues. V lost 0 bases and J lost 0, with 13 bases in between. Germline V gene data show CDR1 as SGHDT and CDR2 as YYEEEE. The full variable domain, its missing parts supplied by reference TRBV5-6 and TRBJ2-6, is DAGVTQSPTHLIKTRGQQVTLRCSPKSGHDTVSWYQQALGQGPQFIFQYYEEEERQRGNFPDRFSGHQFPNYSSELNVNALLLGDSALYLCASSLDVGRFSGANVLTFGAGSRLTVL.

The gene calls are TRBV2 and TRBJ1-1; unclear D gene. The CDR3 is made up of 11 amino acids. Trimming stripped 7 bases from V and 10 bases from J, with 13 bases between. Germline values: CDR1 SNHLY, CDR2 FYNNEI. CDR3: CASIAGIGAFF. The DNA for the CDR3 is TGTGCCAGCATCGCCGGGATTGGAGCTTTCTTT.

The gene calls are TRBV20-1 and TRBJ1-2; TRBD1 aligns across 11 bases. V lost 1 base, J lost 4 bases, and 5 bases stayed unmatched. This CDR3 contains 15 residues. The germline V gene has CDR1 DFQATT and CDR2 SNEGSKA (reference sequence). DNA of the CDR3: TGCAGTGCTAGAGGAGGACAGGGGGCGGGCTATGGCTACACCTTC. This translates into CSARGGQGAGYGYTF.

The CDR3, as DNA: TGTGCCAGCAGGGTGGACCGGAACACCGGGGAGCTGTTTTTT. It yields the protein CASRVDRNTGELFF. The chain carries TRBV11-1 and TRBJ2-2; no clear D gene. V was cut by 6 bases and J by 1 base, with 9 bases left in between. The length of the CDR3 is 14 residues. Germline CDR1 SGHAT, CDR2 FQDESV (reference sequence).

The chain carries TRBV7-3 and TRBJ1-6; no reliable D call. This CDR3 has 15 residues. CDR1 and CDR2 from the germline V gene are SGHTA and FQGTGA. V lost 1 base, J lost 8 bases, and 12 bases lay in between. The CDR3 loop is CASSLSPRGDSPLHF. The CDR3 coding sequence is TGTGCCAGCAGCTTAAGTCCCCGTGGGGATTCACCCCTCCACTTT.

The chain recombines TRBV19 with TRBJ1-1; D remains ambiguous. CDR3 length: 13 amino acids. In germline, CDR1 is LNHDA, CDR2 SQIVND (reference sequence). Trimming pared 1 base from V and 1 base from J, leaving 4 bases between. CDR3 nucleotide sequence: TGTGCCAGTAGTATAGTATCGAACACTGAAGCTTTCTTT. It encodes CASSIVSNTEAFF. Together with reference TRBV19 and TRBJ1-1, the CDR3 gives the full variable domain: DGGITQSPKYLFRKEGQNVTLSCEQNLNHDAMYWYRQDPGQGLRLIYYSQIVNDFQKGDIAEGYSVSREKKESFPLTVTSAQKNPTAFYLCASSIVSNTEAFFGQGTRLTVV.

The V call is TRBV20-1, the J call TRBJ2-2; D gene uncertain. Between the trimmed V and J ends, which lost 0 bases and 1 base, there was a span of 12 bases. The CDR3 has 16 residues. The germline V gene encodes CDR1 DFQATT and CDR2 SNEGSKA (reference sequence). The CDR3 here is CSARDVWAGNTGELFF. As DNA, the CDR3 is TGCAGTGCTAGAGACGTTTGGGCAGGGAACACCGGGGAGCTGTTTTTT.

The rearrangement links TRBV20-1 to TRBJ2-3; D may be TRBD1 (5 bases). This CDR3 comprises 15 residues. V lost 6 bases and J lost 0, with 16 bases in between. Germline V gene lookup returns CDR1 DFQATT and CDR2 SNEGSKA (reference sequence). The CDR3 protein is CSATYQGSSTDTQYF. CDR3 nucleotide sequence: TGCAGTGCCACTTACCAGGGTTCCAGCACAGATACGCAGTATTTT.

The gene calls are TRBV18 and TRBJ2-7; D unclear. The CDR3 is 15 amino acids. Trimming stripped 1 base from V and 5 bases from J, with 15 bases between. Germline CDR1 is KGHSH and CDR2 is LQKENI. The CDR3 nucleotides read TGTGCCAGCTCACCACAACAAATACGACGCGACGAGCAGTACTTC. This translates into CASSPQQIRRDEQYF.

The chain employs TRBV5-1 and TRBJ1-2; D call uncertain. Per germline, CDR1 SGHRS and CDR2 YFSETQ. The V gene lost 4 bases and the J gene lost 3 bases, with 13 bases spanning the gap. The CDR3 covers 14 residues. CDR3 sequence: CASSPGGSDYGYTF. In DNA, the CDR3 is TGCGCCAGCAGCCCAGGCGGCTCTGACTATGGCTACACCTTC.

The V gene is TRBV29-1, the J gene TRBJ1-1; possible D gene TRBD1, 5 bases. This CDR3 spans 13 amino acids. Trimming took 7 bases from V and 5 from J, leaving 17 bases between them. Germline loops: CDR1 SQVTM, CDR2 ANQGSEA. CDR3 nucleotide sequence: TGCAGCGCCCGGGACGGGGCCGAAACTGAAGCTTTCTTT. It yields the protein CSARDGAETEAFF.

The gene calls are TRBV5-4 and TRBJ1-1, with no clear D. CDR1 and CDR2 from the germline V gene are SGHNT and YYREEE (reference sequence). The CDR3 covers 14 residues. Trimming removed 9 bases at V and 2 bases at J, with 17 bases between. Here the CDR3 DNA reads TGTGCCACCCGGATCCGGGGTCCAAACACTGAAGCTTTCTTT. Encoded protein: CATRIRGPNTEAFF.

The V gene is TRBV21-1, the J gene TRBJ1-5; the table's D call, TRBD1, has no DNA check behind it. TRBV21-1 is deemed a pseudogene. The CDR3 extends over 19 amino acids. CDR3 sequence (DNA): TGTGCCAGCAGCAAAGTCGTAACAGGAACCCGAGGGAGCAATCAGCCCCAGCATTTT. Encoded protein: CASSKVVTGTRGSNQPQHF.

The chain joins TRBV19 to TRBJ2-3; TRBD2 matches at 10 bases. CDR3 length equals 15 residues. V shed 5 bases and J 2 bases; nucleotides not matched to a gene: 4. From germline, CDR1 is LNHDA and CDR2 SQIVND (reference sequence). In nucleotides, the CDR3 is TGTGCCAGTAGTCGGACTAGCGGCATCACAGATACGCAGTATTTT. Translated: CASSRTSGITDTQYF.

The CDR3 DNA follows: TGTGCCACCAGTGACTACAGCTTGAGCTATGAGCAGTTCTTC. Translating it yields CATSDYSLSYEQFF. The chain has TRBV24-1 and TRBJ2-1; D ambiguous. CDR3 size: 14 residues. V lost 4 bases and J 8 bases, leaving 14 bases between the germline ends. Per germline, CDR1 KGHDR and CDR2 SFDVKD.

About this clonotype itself: One end of the junction varies from germline; a read error may be responsible. The V and J genes are TRBV7-7 and TRBJ2-1; possibly TRBD1 for D (5 bases). The CDR3 sequence is 14 residues long. Germline-derived CDR1 and CDR2 are SSHAT and FNYEAQ (reference sequence). CDR3 coding DNA: TGTGCTAGCAGCTTGGACGTAGGGGCCAATGAGCAGTTCTTC. This gives the protein CASSLDVGANEQFF. The complete variable domain, with remaining parts taken from reference TRBV7-7 and TRBJ2-1, reads GAGVSQSPRYKVTKRGQDVTLRCDPISSHATLYWYQQALGQGPEFLTYFNYEAQPDKSGLPSDRFSAERPEGSISTLTIQRTEQRDSAMYRCASSLDVGANEQFFGPGTRLTVL.

This clonotype was counted only a few times. CDR3: CASSYRLAGGPGELFF. The CDR3 DNA reads TGTGCCAGCAGTTACCGACTAGCGGGAGGGCCCGGGGAGCTGTTTTTT. The rearrangement uses TRBV6-6 and TRBJ2-2; 14 bases map to TRBD2. The CDR3 has 16 residues. Trimming took 2 bases from V and 6 from J; bases not matched to a gene: 2. The V gene's germline CDR1 is MNHNY and CDR2 SVGAGI (reference sequence).

In its sample, this clonotype was seen once. The chain has TRBV25-1 and TRBJ1-1; D perhaps matches TRBD1 (6 bases). The V and J ends lost 3 bases and 9 bases respectively, with 14 bases between them. This CDR3 has 13 amino acids. CDR1 and CDR2 (germline): MGHDK, SYGVNS. The CDR3 here is CASSDDPGHQAFF. CDR3 nucleotides: TGTGCCAGCAGTGACGACCCGGGACACCAAGCTTTCTTT.

The V gene is TRBV10-3, the J gene TRBJ1-2, with D perhaps matching TRBD1 (6 bases). V was clipped by 7 bases and J by 7 bases, with 16 bases between them. The CDR3 is made up of 13 amino acids. In germline, CDR1 is ENHRY, CDR2 SYGVKD. CDR3 protein: CAITSDRSGGYTF. The CDR3 DNA sequence: TGTGCCATCACCTCCGACAGGTCTGGTGGCTACACCTTC.

This clonotype has more than one count but fewer than ten. The J gene is TRBJ2-5, the V gene TRBV9, with D hard to call. From germline, CDR1 is SGDLS and CDR2 YYNGEE. There are 13 residues in the CDR3. The V and J ends lost 0 bases and 1 base respectively, with 4 bases between them. The CDR3 nucleotides read TGTGCCAGCAGCGTAGGGCCCCAAGAGACCCAGTACTTC. Its protein is CASSVGPQETQYF.

This chain links TRBV20-1 with TRBJ1-5; D not certain. Germline V lookup: CDR1 DFQATT, CDR2 SNEGSKA (reference sequence). The CDR3 is made up of 16 amino acids. The V gene lost 0 bases and the J gene lost 1 base, with 13 bases spanning the gap. CDR3: CSARDSLGFSNQPQHF. CDR3 DNA: TGCAGTGCTAGAGATTCCTTGGGGTTCAGCAATCAGCCCCAGCATTTT.

The chain combines TRBV30 with TRBJ2-7; 7 bases agree with TRBD2. This CDR3 is 14 amino acids long. Germline CDR1 GTSNPN, CDR2 SVGIG (reference sequence). J was trimmed by 0 bases and V by 2 bases; bases with no gene match: 4. The CDR3 loop reads CAWSLGGGSYEQYF. CDR3 in DNA: TGTGCCTGGAGTTTGGGGGGGGGCTCCTACGAGCAGTACTTC.

This chain uses TRBV4-1 with TRBJ2-7, with a possible D match to TRBD1 (6 bases). Deletions cut 4 bases from V and 3 bases from J, with 16 bases between. The CDR3 is 15 amino acids. CDR1 is MGHRA, CDR2 YSYEKL, per germline. Here the CDR3 reads CASSRYSGQSYEQYF. CDR3 coding DNA: TGCGCCAGCAGCCGATACTCCGGACAGAGCTACGAGCAGTACTTC.

The chain has TRBV11-2 and TRBJ2-7; D not certain. Trimming removed 7 bases at V and 4 bases at J, with 17 bases between. This CDR3 has 14 residues. From germline, CDR1 is SGHAT and CDR2 FQNNGV. As DNA, the CDR3 is TGTGCCAGCACCTTGACATCCCAACAGTACGAGCAGTACTTC. Its translation: CASTLTSQQYEQYF.

This chain links TRBV20-1 with TRBJ1-2; maybe TRBD1 (6 bases). Trimming removed 4 bases at V and 4 bases at J, with 16 bases between. The V gene's germline CDR1 is DFQATT and CDR2 SNEGSKA (reference sequence). The CDR3 totals 14 residues. DNA for the CDR3: TGCAGTGCTATGGAGGGGGGCGAAGGCTATGGCTACACCTTC. This sequence encodes CSAMEGGEGYGYTF.

The CDR3 is CSVQTGANQPQHF. DNA for the CDR3: TGCAGCGTGCAGACAGGGGCCAATCAGCCCCAGCATTTT. The chain links TRBV29-1 to TRBJ1-5; 8 bases fit TRBD1. Germline V gene data show CDR1 as SQVTM and CDR2 as ANQGSEA. This CDR3 is 13 amino acids long. The J segment lost 3 bases and the V segment lost 6 bases, leaving 4 bases of the junction unmatched.

This rearrangement joins TRBV7-9 to TRBJ1-6; the match to TRBD1 covers 7 bases. The CDR3 covers 16 residues. CDR1 SEHNR and CDR2 FQNEAQ come from the germline V gene (reference sequence). The V segment lost 6 bases and the J segment 8 bases; nucleotides outside the gene matches: 13. CDR3 sequence reads: CASRPEQGPRYSPLHF. Written as DNA, the CDR3 is TGTGCCAGCAGACCAGAACAGGGGCCCAGGTATTCACCCCTCCACTTT.